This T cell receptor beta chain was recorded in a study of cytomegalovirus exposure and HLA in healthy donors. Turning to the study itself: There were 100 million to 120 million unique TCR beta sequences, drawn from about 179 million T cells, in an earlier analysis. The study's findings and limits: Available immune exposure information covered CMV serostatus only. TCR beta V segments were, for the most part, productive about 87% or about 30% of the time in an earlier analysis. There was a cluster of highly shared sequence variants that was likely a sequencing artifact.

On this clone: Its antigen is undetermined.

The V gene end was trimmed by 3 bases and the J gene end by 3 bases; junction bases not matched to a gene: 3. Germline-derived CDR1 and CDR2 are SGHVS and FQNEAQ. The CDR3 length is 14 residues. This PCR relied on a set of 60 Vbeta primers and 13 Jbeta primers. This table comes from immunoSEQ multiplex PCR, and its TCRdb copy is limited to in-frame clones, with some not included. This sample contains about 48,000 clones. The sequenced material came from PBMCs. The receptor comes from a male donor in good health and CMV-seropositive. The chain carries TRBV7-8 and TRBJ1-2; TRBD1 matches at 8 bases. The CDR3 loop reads CASSFQGAYYGYTF. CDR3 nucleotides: TGTGCCAGCAGCTTCCAGGGGGCATACTATGGCTACACCTTC.